This T cell receptor (delta chain) was captured by sequencing in a study of gamma-delta T cells after stem cell transplantation listed by TCRdb under 2016. The CDR3 runs 13 residues from the cysteine to the phenylalanine. Left in the record is the CDR3 DNA by itself, 39 bases read in frame from the first base. At the junction V is shortened by 3 bases and J by 0 bases, with 7 bases in between. CDR1 and CDR2 were assigned from the germline V gene as GEAIGNYY and EKD. Library preparation employed RT-PCR. Sequencing took place on an Illumina MiSeq. For TCRdb, the public reads were processed anew by CATT, and duplicate DNA sequences were folded into one row. This sample holds 12,000 or so delta-chain clones; 1.3% were observed only once. Approximately 10% of the sample goes to the ten largest clones. Turning to this clone: Its target antigen remains unknown. This DNA's translation and the protein TCRdb lists, from a much larger clone, do not match at residue 7, likely due to a read error; the protein shown is translated from the DNA.

This sequence originates from a human donor. It is not recorded whose cells these are; they may come from a transplant donor. The sample taken for sequencing was gamma-delta T cells. The chain links TRDV2 with TRDJ1, with the D gene too uncertain to name. The DNA sequence is given as TGTGCCTGTGACTTCTTAGACACCGATAAACTCATCTTT. Its protein product is CACDFLDTDKLIF.